The clone carrying this T cell receptor beta chain appeared a single time. The antigen is undetermined. This specimen comes from a study of identifying expanded T cells in peripheral blood. Study-level results: Differentially abundant clones: 1 to 1.5 between replicates, 15 to 17 at two to three weeks, approximately 18 at four.

V shed 0 bases and J shed 5 bases, with 8 bases lying between them. The CDR3 covers 14 residues. CDR1 and CDR2 from the germline V gene are SGHRS and YFSETQ. During the collection period, no donor immune events like infections were recorded. Assay used: immunoSEQ multiplex PCR; TCRdb lists only in-frame clones, some missing. The sample lists about 100,000 clones, about 89% occurring once. Material for sequencing was blood. This chain joins TRBV5-1 and TRBJ2-2; perhaps TRBD1 as D (5 bases). The TCR was taken from a person between 18 and 69 years old in good health. CDR3 protein: CASSLVGVTGELFF. The CDR3 nucleotides are TGCGCCAGCAGCTTGGTAGGGGTGACCGGGGAGCTGTTTTTT.